This TCR beta chain was documented in a study of T-cell reconstitution after alpha-beta-depleted transplantation in children. Study findings and constraints: At the one-year point after transplant, T-cell counts and TCRbeta diversity were found to come mostly from T cells that had been newly produced. Several hundred graft clones that had expanded were reportedly the source of alpha-beta T cells about two months after transplant. Some patients' high day-60 TCRbeta diversity was traced to surviving recipient T cells and thymic progenitors.

For TCRbeta, the library was prepared with unique molecular identifiers. TCRdb ran MiXCR on the PCR reads and lists one entry per CDR3 protein. The sample has 500,000 to 750,000 distinct CDR3 sequences, roughly 13% seen once. The V and J ends lost 1 base and 3 bases respectively, with 10 bases between them. There are 15 residues in the CDR3. In this sample, this clonotype turned up a few times. What it binds is not known. The source material was PBMCs, mostly from graft donor cells, sampled 360 days after TCRalphabeta/CD19-depleted stem cell transplant. The V call is TRBV12-3 or TRBV12-4, the J call TRBJ2-1; no definite D call. This clonotype originated in a male patient aged 10 to 17 who had a stem cell transplant for acute myeloid leukemia, so the T cells may come from the graft donor. The CDR3 here is CASSLDNSHYNEQFF. CDR3 DNA: TGTGCCAGCAGTTTAGACAATTCCCACTACAATGAGCAGTTCTTC.